Each of the 21 T cell receptor beta chains below was sequenced from the same sample in a study of blood T cell repertoires in COVID-19. Clones were read by immunoSEQ multiplex PCR, and TCRdb kept only the in-frame ones, dropping some. The table includes some 220,000 clones, 80% detected once. The material sequenced was peripheral blood. The receptors here all came from a human donor in a cohort sampled during active COVID-19.

This clone has a handful of counts. The rearrangement joins TRBV28 to TRBJ2-2; tentative D call: TRBD1 (5 bases). This CDR3 is built from 13 residues. CDR1 is MDHEN and CDR2 is SYDVKM in the germline V gene. Trimming removed 10 bases from V and 1 base from J, with 10 bases in between. The CDR3 DNA reads as TGTGCCATCCAGGGTTGGAACACCGGGGAGCTGTTTTTT. Translating gives CAIQGWNTGELFF.

The V gene is TRBV5-1, the J gene TRBJ2-5; D perhaps matches TRBD2 (5 bases). The V end was cut by 4 bases, the J end by 1 base, with 14 bases between. The length of the CDR3 is 15 residues. Germline CDR1 is SGHRS and CDR2 is YFSETQ. The CDR3 DNA reads as TGCGCCAGCAGCAATGCTCGGGGAGCCCAAGAGACCCAGTACTTC. Amino acid sequence: CASSNARGAQETQYF.

The V gene is TRBV5-1, the J gene TRBJ2-7, with D maybe TRBD1 (5 bases). The V gene lost 4 bases and the J gene lost 0 bases, with 14 bases spanning the gap. Germline values: CDR1 SGHRS, CDR2 YFSETQ. The CDR3 has 15 amino acids. CDR3 nucleotide sequence: TGCGCCAGCAGCCCGCAAGCCGACAGCTCCTACGAGCAGTACTTC. Protein product: CASSPQADSSYEQYF.

Notes on this clone: At one of its ends the junction is not consistent with the germline gene, which may arise from a read error. This chain uses TRBV30 with TRBJ2-7, with TRBD1 as a possible D gene (6 bases). The germline V gene has CDR1 GTSNPN and CDR2 SVGIG (reference sequence). This CDR3 is 15 amino acids long. As DNA, the CDR3 is TGTGCCTGGAGTGTAGGGGCAGGGGAACCCTACAAGCAGTACTTC. Its protein is CAWSVGAGEPYKQYF. The whole variable domain, filled in from reference TRBV30 and TRBJ2-7, reads SQTIHQWPATLVQPVGSPLSLECTVEGTSNPNLYWYRQAAGRGLQLLFYSVGIGQISSEVPQNLSASRPQDRQFILSSKKLLLSDSGFYLCAWSVGAGEPYKQYFGPGTRLTVT.

The chain joins TRBV10-3 to TRBJ2-2, with a possible D match to TRBD1 (5 bases). Germline loops: CDR1 ENHRY, CDR2 SYGVKD. The V and J ends lost 10 bases and 5 bases respectively, with 11 bases between them. The CDR3 sequence is 12 residues long. The CDR3 DNA sequence: TGTGCCACCTGGGCAGGGACCGGGGAGCTGTTTTTT. Its translation: CATWAGTGELFF.

The rearrangement links TRBV27 to TRBJ1-5; D gene ambiguous. CDR1 is MNHEY, CDR2 SMNVEV, per germline (reference sequence). Between the trimmed V and J ends, which lost 6 bases and 1 base, there was a span of 19 bases. This CDR3 spans 17 amino acids. CDR3 coding DNA: TGTGCCAGCAGCCAATCCCAATCCTCGGGGAGCAATCAGCCCCAGCATTTT. Encoded protein: CASSQSQSSGSNQPQHF.

V usage is TRBV7-9 and J usage is TRBJ1-5; 9 nucleotides agree with TRBD1. CDR1 SEHNR and CDR2 FQNEAQ come from the germline V gene (reference sequence). V trimming: 5 bases; J trimming: 4 bases; junction bases outside the gene matches: 6. This CDR3 is built from 15 residues. CDR3 sequence reads: CASSNDRGRNQPQHF. DNA for the CDR3: TGTGCCAGCAGCAACGACAGGGGGAGGAATCAGCCCCAGCATTTT.

V gene TRBV6-2 or TRBV6-3 combines with J gene TRBJ2-1; 14 bases agree with TRBD2. The germline CDR1 and CDR2 sequences are MNHEY and SVGEGT. This CDR3 comprises 14 residues. V dropped 6 bases and J dropped 7; count of bases not matched to a gene: 2. CDR3 bases: TGTGCCAGCAGCCGACTAGCGGGGGGGAATGAGCAGTTCTTC. This encodes CASSRLAGGNEQFF.

This clone was observed a few times. The CDR3 sequence is CASSVVSNTEAFF. The CDR3 region has the DNA TGTGCCAGCAGCGTAGTATCGAACACTGAAGCTTTCTTT. The V call is TRBV9, the J call TRBJ1-1; D unclear. CDR1 is SGDLS and CDR2 is YYNGEE in the germline V gene. The V end lost 0 bases, the J end lost 1 base, and 4 bases lay between the germline ends. The CDR3 extends over 13 amino acids.

The chain is built from TRBV4-2 and TRBJ2-1, with D maybe TRBD2 (5 bases). The CDR3 is made up of 15 amino acids. Trimming stripped 0 bases from V and 3 bases from J, with 9 bases between. Germline V gene data show CDR1 as LGHNA and CDR2 as YNFKEQ. The CDR3 DNA sequence: TGTGCCAGCAGCCAAGATGTCACTAGCTACAATGAGCAGTTCTTC. Translation gives CASSQDVTSYNEQFF.

This rearrangement joins TRBV24-1 to TRBJ2-1, with D possibly being TRBD1 (5 bases). V dropped 0 bases and J dropped 13 bases, with 6 bases sitting between them. The germline V gene has CDR1 KGHDR and CDR2 SFDVKD. The CDR3 length is 11 residues. In DNA form, the CDR3 reads TGTGCCACCAGTGATTTGGACAGACAGTTCTTC. The encoded protein is CATSDLDRQFF.

This chain links TRBV18 with TRBJ2-1; D ambiguous. The CDR3 is made up of 15 amino acids. Germline V gene lookup returns CDR1 KGHSH and CDR2 LQKENI. Trimming took off 3 bases at V and 8 bases at J, with 17 bases between the two ends. The CDR3, as DNA: TGTGCCAGCTCACCGATTCGACTGGGTCACGATGAGCAGTTCTTC. Amino acid sequence: CASSPIRLGHDEQFF.

Only a few counts were recorded for this clone. The chain carries TRBV6-5 and TRBJ2-7, with 7 nucleotides matching TRBD1. Losses at the gene ends were 6 bases for V and 5 bases for J; bases not matched to a gene: 10. In germline, CDR1 is MNHEY, CDR2 SVGAGI. The CDR3 is made up of 14 amino acids. The CDR3 coding sequence is TGTGCCAGCAGGAAACTCCGGACAGGCGACGAGCAGTACTTC. Translated, it gives CASRKLRTGDEQYF.

This clone was counted a few times. The chain uses TRBV7-9 and TRBJ2-1, with D tentatively TRBD2 (7 bases). Per the germline V gene, CDR1 is SEHNR and CDR2 is FQNEAQ (reference sequence). The V and J ends lost 7 bases and 6 bases respectively, with 13 bases between them. The CDR3 is 13 residues long. The CDR3 region is CASNRGAINEQFF. The CDR3 nucleotides read TGTGCCAGCAATCGGGGGGCCATCAATGAGCAGTTCTTC. Based on the CDR3 plus reference TRBV7-9 and TRBJ2-1, the full variable domain is DTGVSQNPRHKITKRGQNVTFRCDPISEHNRLYWYRQTLGQGPEFLTYFQNEAQLEKSRLLSDRFSAERPKGSFSTLEIQRTEQGDSAMYLCASNRGAINEQFFGPGTRLTVL.

This clone appeared a single time. The chain uses TRBV4-2 and TRBJ1-1, with unresolved D. The CDR3 is 13 residues long. Trimming took 0 bases from V and 1 from J, leaving 3 bases between them. Germline V CDR1 and CDR2: LGHNA, YNFKEQ. The CDR3: CASSQDRNTEAFF. CDR3 nucleotide sequence: TGTGCCAGCAGCCAAGACCGGAACACTGAAGCTTTCTTT.

The chain is built from TRBV19 and TRBJ1-4, with D possibly matching TRBD1 (5 bases). Germline-derived CDR1 and CDR2 are LNHDA and SQIVND (reference sequence). Between the trimmed V and J ends, which lost 3 bases and 13 bases, there was a span of 18 bases. The CDR3 contains 14 residues. This CDR3 reads CASSIGLAAGGLFF. Here the CDR3 DNA reads TGTGCCAGTAGTATCGGCCTCGCCGCGGGGGGACTGTTTTTT.

The rearrangement links TRBV7-9 to TRBJ1-4, with 7 bases identical to TRBD1. The germline V gene encodes CDR1 SEHNR and CDR2 FQNEAQ (reference sequence). This CDR3 has 16 residues. V shed 5 bases, J shed 4 bases, and the junction held 10 bases outside the gene matches. This chain's CDR3 is CASSGEGDSFNEKLFF. DNA for the CDR3: TGTGCCAGCAGCGGTGAAGGGGACAGCTTTAATGAAAAACTGTTTTTT.

The chain recombines TRBV6-1 with TRBJ1-1; TRBD1 matches 7 bases. The V gene end was trimmed by 1 base and the J gene end by 0 bases; junction bases not matched to a gene: 14. The CDR3 is made up of 19 amino acids. Germline CDR1 and CDR2: MNHNS and SASEGT. CDR3 in amino acids: CASSEDGDRLSGMNTEAFF. CDR3 nucleotides: TGTGCCAGCAGTGAAGATGGGGACAGACTCTCGGGCATGAACACTGAAGCTTTCTTT.

The chain carries TRBV5-5 and TRBJ1-2; weak D call: TRBD1 (5 bases). Germline V gives CDR1 SGHKS, CDR2 YYEKEE (reference sequence). The CDR3 loop spans 15 amino acids. The ends were cut back, 5 bases at V and 8 bases at J, with 22 bases in the middle. The CDR3 protein is CASRMGGSGWKGYTF. Here the CDR3 DNA reads TGTGCCAGCAGGATGGGGGGATCAGGTTGGAAGGGCTACACCTTC.

The gene calls are TRBV7-9 and TRBJ1-4, with 7 bases lining up with TRBD1. The V and J ends lost 7 bases and 3 bases, in that order; junction bases with no gene match: 8. Germline CDR1 and CDR2: SEHNR and FQNEAQ (reference sequence). The CDR3 loop spans 15 amino acids. Here the CDR3 reads CASNTRGLANEKLFF. CDR3 DNA: TGTGCCAGCAACACTAGGGGGCTCGCTAATGAAAAACTGTTTTTT.

The chain has TRBV7-2 and TRBJ2-3, with D unclear. V lost 1 base and J 8 bases, leaving 13 bases between the germline ends. The CDR3 runs to 14 residues. The germline gives CDR1 SGHTA, CDR2 FQGNSA. The CDR3 is CASSLVAPPGTQYF. CDR3 coding DNA: TGTGCCAGCAGCTTAGTAGCCCCTCCTGGTACGCAGTATTTT.